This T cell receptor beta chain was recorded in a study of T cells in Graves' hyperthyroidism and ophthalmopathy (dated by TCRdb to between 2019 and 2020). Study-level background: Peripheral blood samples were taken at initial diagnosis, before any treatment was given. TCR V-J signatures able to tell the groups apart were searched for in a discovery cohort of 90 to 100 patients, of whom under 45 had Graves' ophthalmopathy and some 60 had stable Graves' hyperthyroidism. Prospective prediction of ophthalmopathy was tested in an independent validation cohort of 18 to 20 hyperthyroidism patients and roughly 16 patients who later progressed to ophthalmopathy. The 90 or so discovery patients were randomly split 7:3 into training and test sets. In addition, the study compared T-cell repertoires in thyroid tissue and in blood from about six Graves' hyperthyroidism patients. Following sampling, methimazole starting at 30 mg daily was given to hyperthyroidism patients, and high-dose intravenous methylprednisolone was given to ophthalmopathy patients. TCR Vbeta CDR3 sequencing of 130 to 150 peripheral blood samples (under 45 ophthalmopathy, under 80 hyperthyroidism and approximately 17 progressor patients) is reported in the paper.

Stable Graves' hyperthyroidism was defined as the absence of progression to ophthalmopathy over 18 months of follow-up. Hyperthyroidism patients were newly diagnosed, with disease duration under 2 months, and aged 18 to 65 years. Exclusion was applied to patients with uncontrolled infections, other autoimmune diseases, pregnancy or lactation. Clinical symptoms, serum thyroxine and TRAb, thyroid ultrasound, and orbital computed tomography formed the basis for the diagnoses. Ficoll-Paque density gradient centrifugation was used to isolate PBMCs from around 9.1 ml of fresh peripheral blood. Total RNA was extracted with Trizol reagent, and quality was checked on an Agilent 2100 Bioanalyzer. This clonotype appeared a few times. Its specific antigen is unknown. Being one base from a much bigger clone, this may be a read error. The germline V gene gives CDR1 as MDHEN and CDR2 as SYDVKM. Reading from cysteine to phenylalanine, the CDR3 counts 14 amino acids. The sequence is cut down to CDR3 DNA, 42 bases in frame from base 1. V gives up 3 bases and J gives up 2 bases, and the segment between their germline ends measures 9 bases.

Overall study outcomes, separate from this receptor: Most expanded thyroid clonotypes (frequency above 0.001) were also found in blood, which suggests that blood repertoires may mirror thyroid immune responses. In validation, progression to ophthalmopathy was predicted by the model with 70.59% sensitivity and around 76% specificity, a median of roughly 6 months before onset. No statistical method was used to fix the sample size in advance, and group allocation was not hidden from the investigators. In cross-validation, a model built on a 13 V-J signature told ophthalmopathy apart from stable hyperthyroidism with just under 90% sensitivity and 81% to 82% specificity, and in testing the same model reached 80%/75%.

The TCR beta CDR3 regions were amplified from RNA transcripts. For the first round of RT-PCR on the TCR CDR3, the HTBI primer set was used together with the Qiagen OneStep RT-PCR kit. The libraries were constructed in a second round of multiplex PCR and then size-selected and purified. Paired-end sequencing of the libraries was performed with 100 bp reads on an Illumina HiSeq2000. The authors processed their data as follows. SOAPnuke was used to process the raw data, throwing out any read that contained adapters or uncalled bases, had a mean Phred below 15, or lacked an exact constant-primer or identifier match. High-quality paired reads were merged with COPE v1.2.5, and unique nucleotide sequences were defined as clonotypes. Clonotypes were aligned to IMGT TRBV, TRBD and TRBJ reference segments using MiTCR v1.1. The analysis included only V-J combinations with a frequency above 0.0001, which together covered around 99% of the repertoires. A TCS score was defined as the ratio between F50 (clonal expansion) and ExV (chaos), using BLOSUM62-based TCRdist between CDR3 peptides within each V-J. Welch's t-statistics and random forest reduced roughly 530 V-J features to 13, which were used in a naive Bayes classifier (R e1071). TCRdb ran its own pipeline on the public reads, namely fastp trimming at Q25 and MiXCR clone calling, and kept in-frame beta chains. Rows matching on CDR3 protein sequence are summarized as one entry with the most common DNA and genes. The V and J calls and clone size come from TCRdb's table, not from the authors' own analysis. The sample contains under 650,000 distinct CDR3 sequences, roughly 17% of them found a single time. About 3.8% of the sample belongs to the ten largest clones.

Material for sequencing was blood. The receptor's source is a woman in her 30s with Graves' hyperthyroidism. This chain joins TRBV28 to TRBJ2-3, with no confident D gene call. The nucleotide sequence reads TGTGCCAGCAGTTTGTTGGCGGACACAGATACGCAGTATTTT. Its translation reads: CASSLLADTDTQYF.